Only a few counts were recorded for the clone carrying this T cell receptor (beta chain). The authors' processing: Scientists estimated how many nucleated cells there were by amplifying reference gene primers. Method: immunoSEQ multiplex PCR; TCRdb's copy keeps in-frame clones and lacks some. V and J calls and clone size are copied from that table; D and trimming were computed from the DNA. The table records 120,000 to 150,000 clones, 80% to 90% of them present only once. These data originate in a study of blood T cell repertoires in COVID-19. In the study overall: COVID-19 samples from acute and convalescent phases originated in the United States, Italy and Spain. From T cells, B-cell-depleted T cells, or PBMCs came the material, which was cDNA or gDNA.

Germline V gene sequence: CDR1 MNHEY, CDR2 SVGEGT. V trimming: 4 bases; J trimming: 8 bases; junction bases outside the gene matches: 1. CDR3 length: 12 amino acids. V gene TRBV6-2 or TRBV6-3 combines with J gene TRBJ1-2; TRBD1 matches at 10 bases. The sequencing sample was made of peripheral blood. This receptor was taken from a man aged 55 to 69 with active or convalescent COVID-19. The CDR3 DNA sequence: TGTGCCAGCAGTTTGACAGGGGGCGGCTACACCTTC. Amino acid sequence: CASSLTGGGYTF.